The rows below give T cell receptor beta chains drawn from one sample of a study of blood T cell repertoires in COVID-19. Clones were sequenced by immunoSEQ multiplex PCR, and TCRdb holds only the in-frame ones, with some missing. The sample consists of some 78,000 clones, roughly 80% of them appearing once. Sequences were obtained from peripheral blood. These TCRs come from a man aged 60 to 75 with active or convalescent COVID-19. Both conserved end residues are part of each CDR3. Fields, in order: CDR3 length, V gene, D gene, J gene, clone size, CDR3 protein, CDR3 DNA. A D gene is named only where the DNA matches it firmly. The listing skips clone size in some rows; elsewhere it reads once, few, many or a size class.

len: 13; v_gene: TRBV13; d_gene: TRBD2; j_gene: TRBJ2-3; abundance: few; CDR3aa: CASSSSTSVAQYF; CDR3nt: TGTGCCAGCAGCTCCTCGACTAGCGTCGCGCAGTATTTT
len: 14; v_gene: TRBV6-6; d_gene: TRBD1; j_gene: TRBJ1-1; abundance: NA; CDR3aa: CASSSGQGYDEAFF; CDR3nt: TGTGCCAGCAGTTCCGGACAGGGATATGATGAAGCTTTCTTT
len: 13; v_gene: TRBV5-5; d_gene: TRBD1; j_gene: TRBJ1-2; abundance: NA; CDR3aa: CASNFGQGYGYTF; CDR3nt: TGTGCCAGCAATTTCGGACAGGGTTATGGCTACACCTTC
len: 16; v_gene: TRBV10-1; d_gene: TRBD1; j_gene: TRBJ2-5; abundance: NA; CDR3aa: CASSESKAQGTETQYF; CDR3nt: TGCGCCAGCAGTGAGTCGAAGGCACAGGGGACAGAGACCCAGTACTTC
len: 14; v_gene: TRBV6-2/TRBV6-3; d_gene: TRBD1; j_gene: TRBJ1-2; abundance: once; CDR3aa: CASSYQGALRGYTF; CDR3nt: TGTGCCAGCAGTTACCAGGGGGCTTTACGCGGCTACACCTTC
len: 14; v_gene: TRBV6-6; d_gene: TRBD1; j_gene: TRBJ1-2; abundance: NA; CDR3aa: CASSSWTGVDGYTF; CDR3nt: TGTGCCAGCAGTTCATGGACAGGAGTCGATGGCTACACCTTC
len: 15; v_gene: TRBV6-2/TRBV6-3; d_gene: TRBD2; j_gene: TRBJ2-3; abundance: once; CDR3aa: CASSYVAGGKDTQYF; CDR3nt: TGTGCCAGCAGTTACGTAGCGGGGGGCAAAGATACGCAGTATTTT
len: 12; v_gene: TRBV2; d_gene: TRBD1; j_gene: TRBJ1-6; abundance: few; CDR3aa: CASMGDRGPLHF; CDR3nt: TGTGCCAGCATGGGAGACAGGGGGCCCCTCCACTTT
len: 15; v_gene: TRBV18; d_gene: NA; j_gene: TRBJ1-2; abundance: NA; CDR3aa: CASSSAQQGNSGYTF; CDR3nt: TGTGCCAGCTCATCGGCCCAACAGGGTAACTCTGGCTACACCTTC
len: 15; v_gene: TRBV2; d_gene: TRBD2; j_gene: TRBJ2-1; abundance: NA; CDR3aa: CASSDWAGVDNEQFF; CDR3nt: TGTGCCAGCAGCGATTGGGCGGGGGTAGACAATGAGCAGTTCTTC
len: 14; v_gene: TRBV5-1; d_gene: TRBD1; j_gene: TRBJ2-5; abundance: NA; CDR3aa: CASGQATYQETQYF; CDR3nt: TGCGCCAGTGGACAGGCCACATACCAAGAGACCCAGTACTTC
len: 14; v_gene: TRBV19; d_gene: NA; j_gene: TRBJ2-6; abundance: NA; CDR3aa: CASSLSSGANVLTF; CDR3nt: TGTGCCAGTAGTTTGAGCTCTGGGGCCAACGTCCTGACTTTC
len: 15; v_gene: TRBV30; d_gene: TRBD1; j_gene: TRBJ1-5; abundance: NA; CDR3aa: CAFMLQGYLNQPQHF; CDR3nt: TGTGCCTTCATGCTACAGGGGTATCTCAATCAGCCCCAGCATTTT
len: 17; v_gene: TRBV10-3; d_gene: TRBD2; j_gene: TRBJ2-1; abundance: NA; CDR3aa: CAISVVGGAGGSNEQFF; CDR3nt: TGTGCCATCAGTGTCGTAGGTGGGGCGGGGGGGAGCAATGAGCAGTTCTTC
len: 14; v_gene: TRBV18; d_gene: NA; j_gene: TRBJ2-2; abundance: NA; CDR3aa: CASSPQTVSGELFF; CDR3nt: TGTGCCAGCTCACCCCAGACTGTAAGCGGGGAGCTGTTTTTT
len: 24; v_gene: TRBV24-1; d_gene: NA; j_gene: TRBJ2-7; abundance: once; CDR3aa: CATSARVPHNHNFTPRQASYEQYF; CDR3nt: TGTGCCACCAGCGCGCGGGTCCCTCACAATCATAACTTTACCCCCCGACAAGCCTCCTACGAGCAGTACTTC
len: 13; v_gene: TRBV25-1; d_gene: NA; j_gene: TRBJ1-1; abundance: NA; CDR3aa: CASTAGAGTEAFF; CDR3nt: TGTGCCAGCACGGCAGGGGCCGGCACTGAAGCTTTCTTT
len: 16; v_gene: TRBV27; d_gene: NA; j_gene: TRBJ2-1; abundance: once; CDR3aa: CASSTNGQSSYNEQFF; CDR3nt: TGTGCCAGCAGTACGAACGGACAGAGCTCCTACAATGAGCAGTTCTTC
len: 17; v_gene: TRBV9; d_gene: TRBD1; j_gene: TRBJ1-3; abundance: NA; CDR3aa: CASSVTSGGAGGNTIYF; CDR3nt: TGTGCCAGCAGCGTAACGTCAGGGGGCGCGGGGGGAAACACCATATATTTT
len: 15; v_gene: TRBV7-3; d_gene: TRBD1; j_gene: TRBJ1-1; abundance: NA; CDR3aa: CASSLWTGAPTEAFF; CDR3nt: TGTGCCAGCAGCTTATGGACAGGAGCCCCCACTGAAGCTTTCTTT
len: 12; v_gene: TRBV7-8; d_gene: NA; j_gene: TRBJ2-5; abundance: NA; CDR3aa: CASSPRQETQYF; CDR3nt: TGTGCCAGCAGCCCCCGTCAAGAGACCCAGTACTTC
len: 13; v_gene: TRBV4-2; d_gene: NA; j_gene: TRBJ2-7; abundance: NA; CDR3aa: CASSQDSGYEQYF; CDR3nt: TGTGCCAGCAGCCAAGACTCGGGCTACGAGCAGTACTTC
len: 18; v_gene: TRBV10-1; d_gene: TRBD2; j_gene: TRBJ2-1; abundance: NA; CDR3aa: CASSESMSARGGLNEQFF; CDR3nt: TGCGCCAGCAGTGAGTCGATGTCGGCGCGCGGGGGGTTGAATGAGCAGTTCTTC
len: 14; v_gene: TRBV14; d_gene: NA; j_gene: TRBJ1-1; abundance: NA; CDR3aa: CASRLTGVGTEAFF; CDR3nt: TGTGCCAGCAGGCTGACGGGGGTAGGGACTGAAGCTTTCTTT
len: 15; v_gene: TRBV6-2/TRBV6-3; d_gene: NA; j_gene: TRBJ2-3; abundance: NA; CDR3aa: CASSYRDSYTDTQYF; CDR3nt: TGTGCCAGCAGTTACCGGGACTCCTACACAGATACGCAGTATTTT
len: 16; v_gene: TRBV2; d_gene: NA; j_gene: TRBJ1-2; abundance: once; CDR3aa: CASSEGGQGSNYGYTF; CDR3nt: TGTGCCAGCAGTGAAGGGGGGCAGGGAAGTAACTATGGCTACACCTTC
len: 16; v_gene: TRBV19; d_gene: TRBD1; j_gene: TRBJ2-5; abundance: NA; CDR3aa: CASSLSGTESQETQYF; CDR3nt: TGTGCCAGTAGTTTATCCGGGACAGAGTCCCAAGAGACCCAGTACTTC